This record covers a single TCR beta chain. The clone's antigen remains unknown. No clone much larger than this one lies a single base away; base qualities are absent. This entry is derived from a study of CD8 T cells in ankylosing spondylitis (TCRdb year 2017). With respect to the entire study: To find TCR variants linked to disease, the study profiled T cell receptor beta repertoires in ankylosing spondylitis patients and healthy donors. Samples of peripheral blood were taken, and for ankylosing spondylitis patients, synovial fluid was collected as well. The whole study cohort included 108 healthy donors and around 25 ankylosing spondylitis patients.

Broad study findings and their caveats: A TCR beta motif made up of several highly homologous amino acid variants appeared to be characteristic of blood from ankylosing spondylitis patients. In peripheral blood, the disease-linked clones were found at relatively low frequencies and had a CD8+ phenotype. Some motif variants had previously been reported in the synovial fluid and blood of reactive arthritis patients, which suggests shared mechanisms of disease initiation. Significant enrichment of the disease-linked clones was reported in matched synovial fluid samples from ankylosing spondylitis patients.

Per the germline V gene (reference sequence), LNHNV is the CDR1 and YYDKDF is the CDR2. Counted from cysteine to phenylalanine, this CDR3 has 14 amino acids. Only the CDR3 portion is preserved as DNA: 42 bases, with reading frame beginning at the first base. V sheds 1 base and J sheds 10 bases, leaving 17 bases between their ends. Data came from an Illumina HiSeq 2500. TCR beta libraries were prepared by quantitative 5'-RACE with molecular barcodes. On the authors' methods: To identify disease-linked TCR variants, a new computational method was used, one built on a probabilistic model of VDJ rearrangement. The public reads were reprocessed in TCRdb via fastp at Q25 and MiXCR, keeping in-frame beta chains. Rows matching on CDR3 protein sequence are summarized as one entry with the most common DNA and genes. The V and J calls were determined by TCRdb, not by the authors. The sample table records hundreds of thousands of distinct CDR3 sequences; about 20% of these occur just once. The ten largest clones add up to around 13% of the sample.

The TCR originated in a male donor with ankylosing spondylitis or in good health (not recorded which). The chain was built from TRBV15 and TRBJ2-7; matching of 5 bases hints at TRBD2 as the D gene. Material for sequencing was blood, either unsorted or a sorted T cell fraction (not recorded which). CDR3 protein: CATSRAGQRREQYF. The DNA sequence is TGTGCCACCAGCAGAGCGGGCCAGCGGAGAGAACAGTACTTC.